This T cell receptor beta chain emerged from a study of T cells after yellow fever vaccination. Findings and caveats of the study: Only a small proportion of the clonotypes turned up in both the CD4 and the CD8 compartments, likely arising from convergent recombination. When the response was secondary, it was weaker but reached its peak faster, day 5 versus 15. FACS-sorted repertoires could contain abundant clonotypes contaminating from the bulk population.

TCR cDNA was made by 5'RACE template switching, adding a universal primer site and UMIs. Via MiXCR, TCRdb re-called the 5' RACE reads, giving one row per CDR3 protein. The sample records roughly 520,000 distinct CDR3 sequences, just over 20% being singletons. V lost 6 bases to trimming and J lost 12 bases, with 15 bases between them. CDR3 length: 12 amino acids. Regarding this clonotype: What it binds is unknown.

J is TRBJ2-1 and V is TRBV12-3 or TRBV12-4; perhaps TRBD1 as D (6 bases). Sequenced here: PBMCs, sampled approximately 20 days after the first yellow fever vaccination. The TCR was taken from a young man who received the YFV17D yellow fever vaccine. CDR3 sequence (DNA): TGTGCCAGCAGCCAAGACAGGTCCCGGCAGTTCTTC. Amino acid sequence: CASSQDRSRQFF.